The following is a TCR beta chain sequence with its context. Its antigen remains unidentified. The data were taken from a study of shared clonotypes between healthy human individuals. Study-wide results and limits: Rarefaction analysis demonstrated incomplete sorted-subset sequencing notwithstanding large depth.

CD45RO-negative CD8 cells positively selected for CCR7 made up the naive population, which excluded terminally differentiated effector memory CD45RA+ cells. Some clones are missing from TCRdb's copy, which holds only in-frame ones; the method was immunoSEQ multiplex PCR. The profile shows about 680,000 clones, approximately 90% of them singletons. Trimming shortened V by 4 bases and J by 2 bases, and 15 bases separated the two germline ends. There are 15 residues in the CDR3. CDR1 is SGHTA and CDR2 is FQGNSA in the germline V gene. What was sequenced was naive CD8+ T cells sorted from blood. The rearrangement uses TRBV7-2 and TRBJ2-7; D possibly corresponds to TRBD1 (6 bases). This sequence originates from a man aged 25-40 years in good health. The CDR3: CASSSNPGVPYEQYF. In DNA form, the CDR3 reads TGTGCCAGCAGCTCTAATCCAGGGGTCCCCTACGAGCAGTACTTC.